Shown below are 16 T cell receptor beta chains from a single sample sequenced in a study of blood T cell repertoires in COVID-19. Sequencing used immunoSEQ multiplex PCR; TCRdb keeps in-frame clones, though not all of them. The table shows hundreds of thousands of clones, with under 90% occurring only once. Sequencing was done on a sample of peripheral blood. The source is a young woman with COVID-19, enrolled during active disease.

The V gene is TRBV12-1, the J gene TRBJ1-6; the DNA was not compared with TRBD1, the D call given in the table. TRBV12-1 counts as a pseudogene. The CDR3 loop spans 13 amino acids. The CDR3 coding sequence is TGTGCTCCACCTACAGTCCCAAATTCACCCCTCCACTTT. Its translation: CAPPTVPNSPLHF.

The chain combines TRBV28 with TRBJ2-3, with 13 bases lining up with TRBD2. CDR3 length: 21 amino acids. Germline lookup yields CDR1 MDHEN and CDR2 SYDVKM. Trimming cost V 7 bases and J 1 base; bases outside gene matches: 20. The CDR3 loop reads CASTPPMGLAGPEWGTDTQYF. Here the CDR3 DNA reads TGTGCCAGCACCCCCCCGATGGGACTAGCGGGGCCCGAATGGGGCACAGATACGCAGTATTTT.

The CDR3 DNA reads TGTGCCTGGACCCACGGGGACAGCCCCTATAGCAATCAGCCCCAGCATTTT. The encoded protein is CAWTHGDSPYSNQPQHF. This sequence joins TRBV30 and TRBJ1-5; 7 bases fit TRBD1. Germline V CDR1 and CDR2: GTSNPN, SVGIG (reference sequence). There are 17 residues in the CDR3. Trimming at V came to 4 bases and at J to 0 bases, leaving 12 bases not matched to a gene.

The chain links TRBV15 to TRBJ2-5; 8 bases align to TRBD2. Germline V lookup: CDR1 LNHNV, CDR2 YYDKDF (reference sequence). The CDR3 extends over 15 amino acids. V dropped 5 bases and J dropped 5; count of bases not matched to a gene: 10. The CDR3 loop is CATSYSGGAGETQYF. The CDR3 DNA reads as TGTGCCACCAGCTATTCCGGGGGGGCCGGGGAGACCCAGTACTTC.

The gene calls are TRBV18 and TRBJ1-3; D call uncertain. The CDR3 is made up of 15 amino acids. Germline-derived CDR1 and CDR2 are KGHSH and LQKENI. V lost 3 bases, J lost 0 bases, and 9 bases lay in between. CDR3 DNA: TGTGCCAGCTCACCTCAGGAGGGCTCTGGAAACACCATATATTTT. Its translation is CASSPQEGSGNTIYF. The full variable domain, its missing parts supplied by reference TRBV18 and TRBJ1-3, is NAGVMQNPRHLVRRRGQEARLRCSPMKGHSHVYWYRQLPEEGLKFMVYLQKENIIDESGMPKERFSAEFPKEGPSILRIQQVVRGDSAAYFCASSPQEGSGNTIYFGEGSWLTVV.

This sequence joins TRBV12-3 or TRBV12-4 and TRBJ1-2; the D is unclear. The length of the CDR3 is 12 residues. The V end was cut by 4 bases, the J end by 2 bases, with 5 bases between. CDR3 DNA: TGTGCCAGCAGTTACTTCAACTATGGCTACACCTTC. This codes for CASSYFNYGYTF.

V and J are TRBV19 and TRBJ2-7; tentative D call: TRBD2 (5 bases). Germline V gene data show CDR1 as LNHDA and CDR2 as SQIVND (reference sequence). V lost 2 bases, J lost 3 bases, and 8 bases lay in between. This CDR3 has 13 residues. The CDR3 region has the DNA TGTGCCAGTAGTATACTGGCGGGCTACGAGCAGTACTTC. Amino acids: CASSILAGYEQYF. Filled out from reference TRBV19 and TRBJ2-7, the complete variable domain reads DGGITQSPKYLFRKEGQNVTLSCEQNLNHDAMYWYRQDPGQGLRLIYYSQIVNDFQKGDIAEGYSVSREKKESFPLTVTSAQKNPTAFYLCASSILAGYEQYFGPGTRLTVT.

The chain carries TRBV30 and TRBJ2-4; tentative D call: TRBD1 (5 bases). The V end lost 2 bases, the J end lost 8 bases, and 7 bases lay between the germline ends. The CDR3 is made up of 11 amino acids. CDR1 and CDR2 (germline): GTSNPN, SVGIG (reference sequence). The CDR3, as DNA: TGTGCCTGGAGTCAAGGGGACATTCAGTACTTC. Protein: CAWSQGDIQYF.

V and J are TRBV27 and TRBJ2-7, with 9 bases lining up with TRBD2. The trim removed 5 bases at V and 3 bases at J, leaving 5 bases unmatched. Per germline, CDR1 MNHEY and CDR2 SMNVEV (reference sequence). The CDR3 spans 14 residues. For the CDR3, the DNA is TGTGCCAGCAGTCGAGGTAGCGGGGGCTACGAGCAGTACTTC. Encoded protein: CASSRGSGGYEQYF.

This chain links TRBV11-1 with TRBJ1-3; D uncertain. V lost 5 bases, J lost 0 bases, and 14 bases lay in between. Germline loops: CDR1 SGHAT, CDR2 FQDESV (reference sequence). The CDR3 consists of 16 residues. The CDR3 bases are TGTGCCAGCAGCCCAAGGAGAGGGCGCTCTGGAAACACCATATATTTT. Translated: CASSPRRGRSGNTIYF.

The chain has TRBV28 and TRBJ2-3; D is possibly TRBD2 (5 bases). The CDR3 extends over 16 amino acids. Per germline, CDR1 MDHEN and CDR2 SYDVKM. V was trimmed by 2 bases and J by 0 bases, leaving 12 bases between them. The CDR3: CASSLRVGSSTDTQYF. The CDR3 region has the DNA TGTGCCAGCAGTTTAAGGGTGGGGAGCAGCACAGATACGCAGTATTTT.

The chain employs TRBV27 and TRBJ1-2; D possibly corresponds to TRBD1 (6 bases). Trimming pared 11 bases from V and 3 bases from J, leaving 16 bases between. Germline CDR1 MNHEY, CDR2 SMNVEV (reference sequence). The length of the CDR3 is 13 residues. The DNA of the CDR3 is TGTGCCTCCTCAGGGGCCATATACTATGGCTACACCTTC. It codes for CASSGAIYYGYTF.

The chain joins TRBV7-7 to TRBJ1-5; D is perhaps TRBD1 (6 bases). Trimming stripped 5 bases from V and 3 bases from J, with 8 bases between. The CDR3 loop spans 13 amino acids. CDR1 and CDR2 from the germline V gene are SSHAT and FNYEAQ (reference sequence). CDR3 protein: CASSQGYNQPQHF. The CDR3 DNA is TGTGCCAGCAGCCAGGGGTACAATCAGCCCCAGCATTTT.

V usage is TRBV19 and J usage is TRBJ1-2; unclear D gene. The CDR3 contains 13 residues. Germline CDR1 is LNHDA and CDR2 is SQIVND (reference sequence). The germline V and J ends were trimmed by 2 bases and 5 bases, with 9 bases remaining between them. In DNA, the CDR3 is TGTGCCAGTAGTATACACACACAATATGGCTACACCTTC. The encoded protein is CASSIHTQYGYTF.

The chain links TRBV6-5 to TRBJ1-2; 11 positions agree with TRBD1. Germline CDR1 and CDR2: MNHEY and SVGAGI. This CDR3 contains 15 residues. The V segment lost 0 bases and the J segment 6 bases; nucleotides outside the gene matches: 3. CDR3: CASSYSGQGADGYTF. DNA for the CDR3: TGTGCCAGCAGTTACTCAGGACAGGGGGCGGATGGCTACACCTTC.

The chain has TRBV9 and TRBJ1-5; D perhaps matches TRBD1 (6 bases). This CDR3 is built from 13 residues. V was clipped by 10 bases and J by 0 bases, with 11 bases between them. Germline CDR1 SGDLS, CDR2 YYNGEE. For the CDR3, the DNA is TGTGCCCGCCCAGGGGATAGCAATCAGCCCCAGCATTTT. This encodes CARPGDSNQPQHF.